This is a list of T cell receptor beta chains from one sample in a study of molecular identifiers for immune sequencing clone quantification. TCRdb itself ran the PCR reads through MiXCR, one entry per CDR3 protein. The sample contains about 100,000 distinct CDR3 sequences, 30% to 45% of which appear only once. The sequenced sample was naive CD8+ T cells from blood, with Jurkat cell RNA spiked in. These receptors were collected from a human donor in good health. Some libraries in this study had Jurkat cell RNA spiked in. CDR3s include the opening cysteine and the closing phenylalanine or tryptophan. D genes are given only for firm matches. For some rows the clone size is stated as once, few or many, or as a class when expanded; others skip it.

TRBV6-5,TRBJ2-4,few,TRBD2,CASSFGLAGEGAKNIQYF,TGTGCCAGCAGTTTTGGACTAGCGGGAGAGGGGGCCAAAAACATTCAGTACTTC
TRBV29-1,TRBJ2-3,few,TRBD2,CSVPPLDSGRAIRSTDTQYF,TGCAGCGTGCCACCTTTAGATAGCGGGAGGGCCATCCGAAGCACAGATACGCAGTATTTT
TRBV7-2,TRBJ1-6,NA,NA,CASSPSTGPNSPLHF,TGTGCCAGCAGCCCATCGACAGGTCCCAATTCACCCCTCCACTTT
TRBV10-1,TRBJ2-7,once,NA,CASSESNKAEPPSYEQYF,TGCGCCAGCAGTGAGTCCAATAAAGCGGAGCCACCTTCCTACGAGCAGTACTTC
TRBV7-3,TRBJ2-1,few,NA,CASSRRGVVPSSYNEQFF,TGTGCCAGCAGCCGGAGGGGTGTCGTCCCGAGCTCCTACAATGAGCAGTTCTTC
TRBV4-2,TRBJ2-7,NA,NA,CASSQTASVYEQCF,TGTGCCAGCAGCCAGACCGCGTCAGTCTACGAGCAGTGCTTC
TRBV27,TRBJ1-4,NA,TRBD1,CASSFGRGQIKLFF,TGTGCCAGCAGTTTCGGCCGGGGACAGATAAAACTGTTTTTT
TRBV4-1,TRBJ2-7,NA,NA,CASSPLFGPYEQYF,TGCGCCAGCAGCCCCCTATTCGGACCGTACGAGCAGTACTTC
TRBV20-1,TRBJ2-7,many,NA,CSAASPPAREQYF,TGCAGTGCTGCCTCCCCTCCTGCCCGCGAGCAGTACTTC
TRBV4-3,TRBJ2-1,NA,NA,CASSQLRGYNEQFF,TGCGCCAGCAGCCAACTTAGGGGCTACAATGAGCAGTTCTTC
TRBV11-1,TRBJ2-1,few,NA,CASSPAPSSYNEQFF,TGTGCCAGCAGCCCGGCACCGAGCTCCTACAATGAGCAGTTCTTC
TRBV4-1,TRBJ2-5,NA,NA,CASSPLVRPQYF,TGCGCCAGCAGCCCCCTTGTCCGGCCCCAGTACTTC
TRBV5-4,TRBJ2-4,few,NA,CASSLGRAAKNIQYF,TGTGCCAGCAGCTTAGGCAGGGCGGCCAAAAACATTCAGTACTTC
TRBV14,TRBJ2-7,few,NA,CASSPPWTAAYEQYF,TGTGCCAGCAGCCCACCATGGACAGCAGCCTACGAGCAGTACTTC
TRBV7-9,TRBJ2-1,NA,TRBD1,CAGRQGRLDDEQFF,TGTGCCGGCAGACAGGGGCGGCTCGACGATGAGCAGTTCTTC
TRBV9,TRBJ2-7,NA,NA,CASSPVGVSYEQYF,TGTGCCAGCAGCCCCGTTGGCGTCTCCTACGAGCAGTACTTC
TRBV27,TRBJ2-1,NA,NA,CASRDGGPYNEQFF,TGTGCCAGCAGAGACGGGGGGCCCTACAATGAGCAGTTCTTC
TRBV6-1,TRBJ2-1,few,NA,CASSEALEFF,TGTGCCAGCAGTGAAGCCTTAGAGTTCTTC
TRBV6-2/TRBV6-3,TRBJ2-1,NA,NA,CASSPDTNEQFF,TGTGCCAGCAGCCCAGACACCAATGAGCAGTTCTTC
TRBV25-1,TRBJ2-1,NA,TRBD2,CASSPLAGDEQFF,TGTGCCAGCAGCCCCCTAGCGGGCGATGAGCAGTTCTTC
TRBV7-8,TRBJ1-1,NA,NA,CASSLGYNTEAFF,TGTGCCAGCAGCTTAGGATACAACACTGAAGCTTTCTTT
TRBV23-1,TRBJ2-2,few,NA,CATSSTATTGELFF,TGCGCCACCTCAAGTACAGCCACCACCGGGGAGCTGTTTTTT
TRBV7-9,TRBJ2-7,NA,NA,CASSPDVQLEQYF,TGTGCCAGCAGCCCTGACGTACAGCTAGAGCAGTACTTC
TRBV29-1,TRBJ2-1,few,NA,CSAGYPNEQFF,TGCAGCGCGGGTTACCCCAATGAGCAGTTCTTC
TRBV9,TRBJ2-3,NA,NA,CASSGEDRSLDTLYF,TGTGCCAGCAGCGGAGAGGACCGGAGTTTGGATACGCTGTATTTT
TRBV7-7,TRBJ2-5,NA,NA,CASSLVARSQETQYF,TGTGCCAGCAGCTTAGTAGCGCGCAGTCAAGAGACCCAGTACTTC
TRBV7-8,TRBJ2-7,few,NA,CANSSNYEQYF,TGTGCCAACAGCTCGAATTACGAGCAGTACTTC
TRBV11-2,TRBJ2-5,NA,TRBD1,CASSYTGAETQYF,TGTGCCAGCAGCTATACAGGGGCAGAGACCCAGTACTTC
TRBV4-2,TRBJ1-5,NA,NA,CASSQPYSNQPQHF,TGTGCCAGCAGCCAACCATATAGCAATCAGCCCCAGCATTTT
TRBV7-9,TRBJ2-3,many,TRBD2,CASSHINDGGAIDTQYF,TGTGCCAGCAGCCATATAAATGACGGGGGGGCGATAGATACGCAGTATTTT
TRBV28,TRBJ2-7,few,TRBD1,CASSLRQGAYEQYF,TGTGCCAGCAGTTTACGGCAGGGGGCGTACGAGCAGTACTTC
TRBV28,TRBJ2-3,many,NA,CASSLVDADTQYF,TGTGCCAGCAGTTTGGTAGACGCAGATACGCAGTATTTT
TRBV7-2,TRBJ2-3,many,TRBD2,CASSLDPSGPPTDTQYF,TGTGCCAGCAGCTTAGACCCTAGCGGTCCTCCCACAGATACGCAGTATTTT
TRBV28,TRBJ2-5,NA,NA,CASSLFLRGREETQYF,TGTGCCAGCAGTTTATTTCTGCGGGGCAGGGAAGAGACCCAGTACTTC
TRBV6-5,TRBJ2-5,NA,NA,CASSPGPTQYF,TGTGCCAGCAGTCCGGGGCCGACCCAGTACTTC
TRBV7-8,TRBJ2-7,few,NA,CASSWEPDEQYF,TGTGCCAGCAGCTGGGAGCCGGACGAGCAGTACTTC
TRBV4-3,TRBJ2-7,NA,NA,CASSQGYREGPEQYF,TGCGCCAGCAGCCAAGGTTACAGGGAGGGCCCCGAGCAGTACTTC
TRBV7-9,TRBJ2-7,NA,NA,CASSPTTSREQYF,TGTGCCAGCAGCCCAACTACTAGTCGCGAGCAGTACTTC
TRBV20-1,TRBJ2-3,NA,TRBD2,CSARELASSTDTQYF,TGCAGTGCTAGAGAACTAGCGTCTAGCACAGATACGCAGTATTTT
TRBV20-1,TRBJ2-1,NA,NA,CSAPGEQSFNEQFF,TGCAGTGCTCCCGGGGAACAGAGTTTCAATGAGCAGTTCTTC
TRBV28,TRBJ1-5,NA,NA,CASSSWEKPQHF,TGTGCCAGCAGTTCCTGGGAAAAGCCCCAGCATTTT
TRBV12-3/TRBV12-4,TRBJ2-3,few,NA,CASSTRLDPDTQYF,TGTGCCAGCAGCACTAGACTAGACCCAGATACGCAGTATTTT
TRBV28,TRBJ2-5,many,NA,CASNRGDNGPQETQYF,TGTGCCAGCAACCGTGGGGACAACGGCCCACAAGAGACCCAGTACTTC
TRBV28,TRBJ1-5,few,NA,CASSSDYQPQHF,TGTGCCAGCAGTTCCGATTATCAGCCCCAGCATTTT
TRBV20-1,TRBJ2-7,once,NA,CSAPNHICEQYF,TGCAGTGCCCCTAATCACATCTGCGAGCAGTACTTC
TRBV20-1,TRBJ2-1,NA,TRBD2,CSAEERDYYEQFF,TGCAGTGCTGAAGAGCGGGATTACTATGAGCAGTTCTTC
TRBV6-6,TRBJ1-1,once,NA,CASSYSSRNGTDAFF,TGTGCCAGCAGTTACTCGAGCAGAAATGGCACTGACGCTTTCTTT
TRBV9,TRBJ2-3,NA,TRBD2,CASSPGGAFTSTDTQYF,TGTGCCAGCAGCCCGGGGGGGGCTTTCACAAGCACAGATACGCAGTATTTT
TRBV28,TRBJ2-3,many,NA,CASSSKRNTDTQYF,TGTGCCAGCAGTTCGAAGCGGAACACAGATACGCAGTATTTT
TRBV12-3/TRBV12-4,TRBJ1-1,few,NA,CASSIGGNTEAFF,TGTGCCAGCAGTATCGGGGGCAACACTGAAGCTTTCTTT
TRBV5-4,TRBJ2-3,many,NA,CASSLFSVGGVDTQYF,TGTGCCAGCAGCTTGTTCTCCGTCGGTGGGGTTGATACGCAGTATTTT
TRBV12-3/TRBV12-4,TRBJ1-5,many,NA,CASRHGALNQPQHF,TGTGCCAGCAGGCACGGGGCTCTCAATCAGCCCCAGCATTTT
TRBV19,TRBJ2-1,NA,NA,CASSIGTLTYNEQFF,TGTGCCAGTAGTATCGGGACCCTCACCTACAATGAGCAGTTCTTC
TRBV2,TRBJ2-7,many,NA,CASTEGAVYEQYF,TGTGCCAGCACCGAAGGGGCAGTTTATGAGCAGTACTTC
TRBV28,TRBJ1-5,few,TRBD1,CASSWRDRPNSNQPQHF,TGTGCCAGCAGTTGGAGGGACAGGCCTAATAGCAATCAGCCCCAGCATTTT
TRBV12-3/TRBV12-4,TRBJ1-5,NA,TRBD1,CASSTGGFYSNQPQHF,TGTGCCAGCAGTACAGGGGGCTTCTATAGCAATCAGCCCCAGCATTTT
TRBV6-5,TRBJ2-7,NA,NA,CASSYSRGCTYEQYF,TGTGCCAGCAGTTACTCGAGGGGGTGCACCTACGAGCAGTACTTC
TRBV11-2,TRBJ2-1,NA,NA,CASSLDWNEQFF,TGTGCCAGCAGCTTAGACTGGAATGAGCAGTTCTTC
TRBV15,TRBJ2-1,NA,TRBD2,CATENGLAGDSEQFF,TGTGCCACCGAAAACGGACTAGCGGGAGACTCTGAGCAGTTCTTC